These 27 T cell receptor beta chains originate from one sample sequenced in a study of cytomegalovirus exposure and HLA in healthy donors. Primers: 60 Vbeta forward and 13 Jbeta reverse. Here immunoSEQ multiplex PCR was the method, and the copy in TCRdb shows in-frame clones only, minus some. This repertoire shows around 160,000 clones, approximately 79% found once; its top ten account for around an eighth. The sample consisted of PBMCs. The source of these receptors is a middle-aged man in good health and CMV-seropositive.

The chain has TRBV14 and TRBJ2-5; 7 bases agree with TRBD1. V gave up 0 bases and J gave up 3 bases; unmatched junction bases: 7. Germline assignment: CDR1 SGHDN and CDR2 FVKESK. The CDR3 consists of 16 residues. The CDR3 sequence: CASSQDSFDREETQYF. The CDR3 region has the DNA TGTGCCAGCAGCCAAGACTCCTTTGACAGGGAAGAGACCCAGTACTTC.

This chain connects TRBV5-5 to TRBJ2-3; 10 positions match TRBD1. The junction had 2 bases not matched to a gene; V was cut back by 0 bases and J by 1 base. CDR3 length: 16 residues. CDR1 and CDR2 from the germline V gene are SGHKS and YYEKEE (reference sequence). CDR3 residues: CASSLGTGGGTDTQYF. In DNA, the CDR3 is TGTGCCAGCAGCTTGGGGACAGGGGGTGGCACAGATACGCAGTATTTT.

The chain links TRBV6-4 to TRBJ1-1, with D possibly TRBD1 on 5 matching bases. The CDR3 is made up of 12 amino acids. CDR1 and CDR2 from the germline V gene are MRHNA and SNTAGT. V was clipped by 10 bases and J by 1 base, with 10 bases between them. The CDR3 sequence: CAIRVRNTEAFF. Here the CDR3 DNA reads TGTGCCATCAGGGTCAGGAACACTGAAGCTTTCTTT.

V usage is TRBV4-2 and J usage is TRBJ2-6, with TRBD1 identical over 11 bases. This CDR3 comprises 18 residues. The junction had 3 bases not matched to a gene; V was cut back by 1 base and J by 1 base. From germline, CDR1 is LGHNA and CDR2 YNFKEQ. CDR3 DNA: TGTGCCAGCAGCCAAGCCGGGACAGGGGGGTCTGGGGCCAACGTCCTGACTTTC. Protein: CASSQAGTGGSGANVLTF.

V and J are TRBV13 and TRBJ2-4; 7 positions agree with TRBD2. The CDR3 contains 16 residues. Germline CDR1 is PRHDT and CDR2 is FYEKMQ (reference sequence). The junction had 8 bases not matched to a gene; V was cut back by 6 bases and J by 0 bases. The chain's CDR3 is CASSSAGELAKNIQYF. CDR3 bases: TGTGCCAGCAGTTCTGCGGGGGAACTAGCCAAAAACATTCAGTACTTC.

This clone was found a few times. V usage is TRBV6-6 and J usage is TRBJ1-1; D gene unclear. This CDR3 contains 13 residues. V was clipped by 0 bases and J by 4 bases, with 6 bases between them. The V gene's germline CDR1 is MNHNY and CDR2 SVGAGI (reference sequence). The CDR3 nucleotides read TGTGCCAGCAGTTACTCTACACCCACTGAAGCTTTCTTT. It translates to CASSYSTPTEAFF.

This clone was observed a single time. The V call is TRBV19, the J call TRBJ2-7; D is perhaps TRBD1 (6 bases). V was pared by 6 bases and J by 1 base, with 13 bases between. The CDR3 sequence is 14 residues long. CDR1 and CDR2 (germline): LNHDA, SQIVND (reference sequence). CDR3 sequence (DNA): TGTGCCAGTAGGGAGAAAAGGGGGTCCTACGAGCAGTACTTC. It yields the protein CASREKRGSYEQYF.

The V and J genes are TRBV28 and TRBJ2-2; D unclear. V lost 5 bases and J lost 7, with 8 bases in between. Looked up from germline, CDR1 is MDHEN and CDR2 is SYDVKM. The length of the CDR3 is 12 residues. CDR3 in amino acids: CASSVFGGELFF. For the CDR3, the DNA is TGTGCCAGCAGTGTTTTCGGCGGGGAGCTGTTTTTT.

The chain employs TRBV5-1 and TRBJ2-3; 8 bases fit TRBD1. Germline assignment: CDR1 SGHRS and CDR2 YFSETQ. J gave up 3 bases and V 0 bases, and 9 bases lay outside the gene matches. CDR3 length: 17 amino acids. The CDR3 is CASSLGPAGGATDTQYF. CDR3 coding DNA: TGCGCCAGCAGCTTGGGGCCGGCAGGGGGCGCAACAGATACGCAGTATTTT.

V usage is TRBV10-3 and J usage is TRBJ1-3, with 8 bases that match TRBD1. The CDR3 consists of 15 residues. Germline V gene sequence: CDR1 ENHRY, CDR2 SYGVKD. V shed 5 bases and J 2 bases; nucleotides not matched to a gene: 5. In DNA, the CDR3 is TGTGCCATCAGTTCCCCGGGACAGGCTGGAAACACCATATATTTT. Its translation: CAISSPGQAGNTIYF.

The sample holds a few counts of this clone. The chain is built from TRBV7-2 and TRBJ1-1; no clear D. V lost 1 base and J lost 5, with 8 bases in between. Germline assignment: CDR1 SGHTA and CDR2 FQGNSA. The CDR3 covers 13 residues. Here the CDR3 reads CASSLVYRTEAFF. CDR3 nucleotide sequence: TGTGCCAGCAGCTTAGTTTACAGAACTGAAGCTTTCTTT. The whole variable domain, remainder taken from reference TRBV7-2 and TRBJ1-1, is GAGVSQSPSNKVTEKGKDVELRCDPISGHTALYWYRQSLGQGLEFLIYFQGNSAPDKSGLPSDRFSAERTGGSVSTLTIQRTQQEDSAVYLCASSLVYRTEAFFGQGTRLTVV.

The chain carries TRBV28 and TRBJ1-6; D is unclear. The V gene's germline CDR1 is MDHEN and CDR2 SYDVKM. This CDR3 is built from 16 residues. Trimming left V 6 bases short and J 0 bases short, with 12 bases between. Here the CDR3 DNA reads TGTGCCAGCAGCGGTTATTTAAGCTCCTATAATTCACCCCTCCACTTT. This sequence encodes CASSGYLSSYNSPLHF.

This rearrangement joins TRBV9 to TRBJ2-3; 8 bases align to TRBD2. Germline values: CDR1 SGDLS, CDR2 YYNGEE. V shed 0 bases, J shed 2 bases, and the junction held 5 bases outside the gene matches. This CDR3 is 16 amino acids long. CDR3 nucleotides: TGTGCCAGCAGCGTAGCGGGACTAGGGCCCACAGATACGCAGTATTTT. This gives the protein CASSVAGLGPTDTQYF.

For the CDR3, the DNA is TGTGCCAGCAGCTACCGACAGCCTAACACTGAAGCTTTCTTT. Amino acids: CASSYRQPNTEAFF. The genes are TRBV11-1 and TRBJ1-1, with D possibly matching TRBD1 (5 bases). This CDR3 has 14 residues. Germline assignment: CDR1 SGHAT and CDR2 FQDESV (reference sequence). V was pared by 4 bases and J by 2 bases, with 11 bases between.

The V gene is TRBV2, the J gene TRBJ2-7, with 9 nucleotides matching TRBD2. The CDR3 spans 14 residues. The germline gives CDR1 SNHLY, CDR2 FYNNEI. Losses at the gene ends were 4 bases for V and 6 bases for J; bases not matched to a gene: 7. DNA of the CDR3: TGTGCCAGCAGTGCCCAGGGACTAGCCGGCGAGCAGTACTTC. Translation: CASSAQGLAGEQYF. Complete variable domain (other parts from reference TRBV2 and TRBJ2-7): EPEVTQTPSHQVTQMGQEVILRCVPISNHLYFYWYRQILGQKVEFLVSFYNNEISEKSEIFDDQFSVERPDGSNFTLKIRSTKLEDSAMYFCASSAQGLAGEQYFGPGTRLTVT.

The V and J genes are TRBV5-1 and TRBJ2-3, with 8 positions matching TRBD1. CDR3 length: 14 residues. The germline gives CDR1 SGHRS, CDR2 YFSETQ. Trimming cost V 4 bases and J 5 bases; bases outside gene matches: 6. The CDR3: CASSPGQGGDTQYF. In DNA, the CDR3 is TGCGCCAGCAGCCCTGGACAGGGTGGAGATACGCAGTATTTT. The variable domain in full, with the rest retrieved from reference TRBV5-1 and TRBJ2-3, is KAGVTQTPRYLIKTRGQQVTLSCSPISGHRSVSWYQQTPGQGLQFLFEYFSETQRNKGNFPGRFSGRQFSNSRSEMNVSTLELGDSALYLCASSPGQGGDTQYFGPGTRLTVL.

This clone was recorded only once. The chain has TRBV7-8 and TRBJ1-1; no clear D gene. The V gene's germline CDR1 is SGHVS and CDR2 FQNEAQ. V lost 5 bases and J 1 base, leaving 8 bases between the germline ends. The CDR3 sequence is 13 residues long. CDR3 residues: CASSPYSNTEAFF. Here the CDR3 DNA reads TGTGCCAGCAGCCCCTACTCGAACACTGAAGCTTTCTTT.

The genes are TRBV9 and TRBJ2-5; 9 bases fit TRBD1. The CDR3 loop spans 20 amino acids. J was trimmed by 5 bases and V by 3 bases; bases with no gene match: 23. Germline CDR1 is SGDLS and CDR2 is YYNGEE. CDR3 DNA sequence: TGTGCCAGCAGCGCTACAGGGGGCGCCGTAGGCCCCCTTGGTGGTGAGACCCAGTACTTC. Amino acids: CASSATGGAVGPLGGETQYF.

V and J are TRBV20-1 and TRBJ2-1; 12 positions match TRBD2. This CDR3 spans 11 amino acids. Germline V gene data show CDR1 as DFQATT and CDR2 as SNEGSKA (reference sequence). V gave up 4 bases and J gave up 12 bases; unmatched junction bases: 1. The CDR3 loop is CSAKLAGGQFF. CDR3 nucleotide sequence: TGCAGTGCTAAACTAGCGGGGGGGCAGTTCTTC.

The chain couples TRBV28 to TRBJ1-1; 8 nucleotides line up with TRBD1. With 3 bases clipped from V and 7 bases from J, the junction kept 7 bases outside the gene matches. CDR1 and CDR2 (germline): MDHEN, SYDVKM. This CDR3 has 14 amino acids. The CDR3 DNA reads TGTGCCAGCAGTTTTACGGCAGGGGGCATTGAAGCTTTCTTT. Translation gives CASSFTAGGIEAFF. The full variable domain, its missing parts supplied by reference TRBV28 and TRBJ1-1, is DVKVTQSSRYLVKRTGEKVFLECVQDMDHENMFWYRQDPGLGLRLIYFSYDVKMKEKGDIPEGYSVSREKKERFSLILESASTNQTSMYLCASSFTAGGIEAFFGQGTRLTVV.

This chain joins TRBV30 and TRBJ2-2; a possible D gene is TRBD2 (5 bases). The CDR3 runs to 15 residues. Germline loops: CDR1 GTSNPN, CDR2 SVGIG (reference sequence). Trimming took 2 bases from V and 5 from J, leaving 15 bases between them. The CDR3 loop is CAWSPTFGRTGELFF. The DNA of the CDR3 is TGTGCCTGGAGTCCCACCTTTGGGAGAACCGGGGAGCTGTTTTTT.

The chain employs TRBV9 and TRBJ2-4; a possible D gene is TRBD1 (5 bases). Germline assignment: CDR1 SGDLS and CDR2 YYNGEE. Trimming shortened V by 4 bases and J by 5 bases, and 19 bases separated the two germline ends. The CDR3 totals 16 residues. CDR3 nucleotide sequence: TGTGCCAGCAGCCTCGTAGATATAGGGGTTGAAAACATTCAGTACTTC. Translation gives CASSLVDIGVENIQYF.

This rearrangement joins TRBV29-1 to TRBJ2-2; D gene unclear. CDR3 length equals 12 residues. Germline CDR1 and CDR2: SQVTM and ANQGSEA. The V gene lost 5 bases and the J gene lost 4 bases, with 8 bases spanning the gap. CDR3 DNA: TGCAGCGTTCTACGTTCCACCGGGGAGCTGTTTTTT. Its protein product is CSVLRSTGELFF.

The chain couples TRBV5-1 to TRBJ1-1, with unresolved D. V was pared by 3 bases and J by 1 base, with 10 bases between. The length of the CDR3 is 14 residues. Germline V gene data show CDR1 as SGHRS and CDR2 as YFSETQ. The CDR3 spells CASSSPGKNTEAFF. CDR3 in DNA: TGCGCCAGCAGCTCGCCGGGAAAGAACACTGAAGCTTTCTTT. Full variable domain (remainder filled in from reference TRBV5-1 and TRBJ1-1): KAGVTQTPRYLIKTRGQQVTLSCSPISGHRSVSWYQQTPGQGLQFLFEYFSETQRNKGNFPGRFSGRQFSNSRSEMNVSTLELGDSALYLCASSSPGKNTEAFFGQGTRLTVV.

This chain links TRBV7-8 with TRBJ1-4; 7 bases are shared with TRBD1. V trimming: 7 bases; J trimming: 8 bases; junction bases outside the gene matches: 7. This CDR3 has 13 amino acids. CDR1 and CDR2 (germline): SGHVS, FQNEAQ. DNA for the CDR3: TGTGCCAGCACCCCGACAGGGCCCGAAAAACTGTTTTTT. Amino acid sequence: CASTPTGPEKLFF.

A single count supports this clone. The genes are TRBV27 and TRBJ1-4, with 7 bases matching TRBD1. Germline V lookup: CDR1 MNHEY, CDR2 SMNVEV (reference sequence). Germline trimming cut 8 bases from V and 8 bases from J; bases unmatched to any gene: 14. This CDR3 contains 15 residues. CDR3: CASRGPGGGGEKLFF. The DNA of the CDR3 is TGTGCCAGCCGCGGCCCAGGCGGAGGGGGCGAAAAACTGTTTTTT.

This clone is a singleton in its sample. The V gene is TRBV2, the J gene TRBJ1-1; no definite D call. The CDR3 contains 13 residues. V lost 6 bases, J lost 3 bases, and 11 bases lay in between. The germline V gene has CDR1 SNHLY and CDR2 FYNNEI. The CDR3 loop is CASRIGSYTEAFF. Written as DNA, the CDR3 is TGTGCCAGCAGGATAGGGAGTTACACTGAAGCTTTCTTT.